Each of the 15 T cell receptor beta chains below was sequenced from the same sample in a study of tumor and adjacent non-tumor tissue in lung cancer. This sample's RNA came from whole unsorted tissue. More than 3 cm separated this lung sample from the edge of the tumor. Three rounds of nested PCR, following a modified ARM-PCR protocol, produced the TCRbeta library. Each CDR3 protein is one row after TCRdb ran MiXCR on the multiplex PCR reads. The sample consists of 75,000 to 80,000 distinct CDR3 sequences, over 65% of them appearing once. Sequenced sample: distant non-tumor lung tissue. These TCRs come from an older man with non-small cell lung cancer.

Points on this clonotype: Relative to the germline gene, one junction end is altered; a read error may explain this. The V gene is TRBV5-4, the J gene TRBJ2-7, with D unclear. The CDR3 contains 14 residues. Germline CDR1 is SGHNT and CDR2 is YYREEE (reference sequence). The CDR3 loop is CANSLRTLPYEEYF. The CDR3 region has the DNA TGTGCCAACAGCTTAAGGACCCTCCCCTACGAGGAGTATTTC.

Of note for this clonotype: The CDR3 does not end in the conserved phenylalanine or tryptophan, so this is likely a read error. The chain employs TRBV11-3 and TRBJ2-7, with 7 nucleotides matching TRBD1. CDR3 length equals 13 residues. Germline CDR1 and CDR2: SGHNT and YENEEA. The CDR3 here is CTSSTGVSYEQYL. The CDR3 DNA sequence: TGTACCAGCAGCACAGGGGTTTCCTACGAGCAGTACCTC.

The sample holds one count of this clonotype. No conserved phenylalanine or tryptophan is present at the end of the CDR3, so a read error is the likely explanation. This chain connects TRBV11-1 to TRBJ2-7; D is perhaps TRBD1 (5 bases). The CDR3 runs 14 residues. CDR1 and CDR2 from the germline V gene are SGHAT and FQDESV (reference sequence). With 11 bases removed from V and 2 bases from J, the gap between germline ends came to 19 bases. The CDR3 loop is CADSSRETTYEQYL. CDR3 coding DNA: TGTGCCGACAGCTCCAGGGAAACGACCTACGAGCAGTACCTC.

This clonotype qualifies as medium-sized (0.01 to 0.1%). The chain links TRBV29-1 to TRBJ2-5; D may be TRBD1 (6 bases). Germline CDR1 and CDR2: SQVTM and ANQGSEA. The CDR3 length is 13 residues. V was clipped by 6 bases and J by 11 bases, with 22 bases between them. CDR3 amino acids: CSVADRLKEKQYF. The CDR3 coding sequence is TGCAGCGTGGCCGACAGGTTAAAAGAGAAACAGTACTTC.

A remark on this clonotype: A much larger clone differs from this one at a single base, so this may be a read error. The chain uses TRBV28 and TRBJ1-2; no definite D call. Trimming took 3 bases from V and 6 from J, leaving 11 bases between them. Germline assignment: CDR1 MDHEN and CDR2 SYDVKM. This CDR3 region has 13 residues. The CDR3 bases are TGTGCCAGCAGTTTCGGGATTTGGCATGGCTACACCTTC. Its translation: CASSFGIWHGYTF.

Remarks on this clonotype: Germline and junction disagree at one end, which may indicate a read error. The rearrangement joins TRBV4-1 to TRBJ1-4, with D maybe TRBD1 (6 bases). CDR1 is MGHRA and CDR2 is YSYEKL in the germline V gene. The CDR3 has 19 amino acids. In DNA form, the CDR3 reads TGCGCCAGCAGTCCCCGGTCGCCAGGGGAACTTTCAACTAATGAAAAATTGTTTTTT. Translating it yields CASSPRSPGELSTNEKLFF.

In its sample, this clonotype was seen many times. A read error may account for a junction end that differs from germline. V usage is TRBV6-5 and J usage is TRBJ2-1; possible D gene TRBD2, 5 bases. The length of the CDR3 is 11 residues. Germline CDR1 is MNHEY and CDR2 is SVGAGI. CDR3 in amino acids: CARNNGNEKFF. CDR3 DNA: TGTGCCAGAAATAACGGGAATGAGAAGTTCTTC.

This chain links TRBV11-2 with TRBJ2-2; D might be TRBD1 (6 bases). This CDR3 comprises 16 residues. The V gene's germline CDR1 is SGHAT and CDR2 FQNNGV. Trimming removed 1 base from V and 13 bases from J, with 22 bases in between. This CDR3 reads CASSLVGTGLAGALFF. The DNA for the CDR3 is TGTGCCAGCAGCTTAGTGGGCACAGGGCTTGCCGGTGCGCTGTTTTTT.

This clonotype showed up many times. This chain links TRBV5-4 with TRBJ1-2; D unresolved. Germline V gives CDR1 SGHNT, CDR2 YYREEE (reference sequence). V shed 4 bases and J shed 0 bases, with 7 bases lying between them. The CDR3 contains 13 residues. The CDR3 DNA sequence: TGTGCCAGCAGCCACAGAACTAACTATGGCTACACCTTC. Amino acids: CASSHRTNYGYTF.

Points on this clonotype: Given the absence of the conserved phenylalanine or tryptophan at the CDR3 end, a read error is likely. The DNA is left out, because the CDR3 cannot be placed on it with certainty; the CDR3 is given as TCRdb lists it. The chain joins TRBV4-1 to TRBJ1-5; the table calls TRBD1, which could not be checked here. Germline loops: CDR1 MGHRA, CDR2 YSYEKL. The length of the CDR3 is 13 amino acids, counting both ends. The CDR3 protein is CARSQADRRPQNL.

J is TRBJ2-5 and V is TRBV7-9; the D gene could be TRBD1 or TRBD2 (6 bases each). This CDR3 region has 13 residues. Germline V gene sequence: CDR1 SEHNR, CDR2 FQNEAQ (reference sequence). The CDR3 nucleotides read TGTTCCATCAGGCCAGGGGAGGAAGAGACCCAGTACTTC. Amino acid sequence: CSIRPGEEETQYF.

The count of this clonotype is one. A much larger clone lies a single base off, so this may be a read error. The chain employs TRBV12-5 and TRBJ2-1; 7 bases are shared with TRBD2. Germline assignment: CDR1 LGHNT and CDR2 FRNRAP. The V gene end was trimmed by 1 base and the J gene end by 5 bases; junction bases not matched to a gene: 5. The CDR3 totals 15 residues. This CDR3 is CASGLGAGRNNEQFF. For the CDR3, the DNA is TGTGCTAGTGGTTTGGGAGCGGGGCGGAACAATGAGCAGTTCTTC.

The chain uses TRBV2 and TRBJ2-5; D unresolved. There are 15 residues in the CDR3. V lost 2 bases, J lost 5 bases, and 15 bases lay in between. CDR1 and CDR2 (germline): SNHLY, FYNNEI. The DNA of the CDR3 is TGTGCCAGCAGTGAATTCAGGCCCCCCCAGGAGACCCAGTACTTC. Protein product: CASSEFRPPQETQYF.

Concerning this clonotype: One end of the junction does not line up with germline, which may come from a read error. This chain's CDR3 is CASSQEGRMASWDYGYAF. In DNA form, the CDR3 reads TGCGCCAGCAGCCAAGAGGGACGGATGGCCTCGTGGGACTATGGCTACGCCTTC. This chain uses TRBV4-1 with TRBJ1-2; D might be TRBD1 (5 bases). This CDR3 is built from 18 residues. The germline CDR1 and CDR2 sequences are MGHRA and YSYEKL.

Points on this clonotype: An end of the junction differs from the germline gene, which may be a read error. The V call is TRBV28, the J call TRBJ1-1; possible D gene TRBD1, 6 bases. This CDR3 spans 14 amino acids. The germline V gene has CDR1 MDHEN and CDR2 SYDVKM. CDR3 amino acids: CASRIGGMNTEAFF. The CDR3 DNA follows: TGTGCCAGCAGAATAGGGGGGATGAATACTGAAGCTTTCTTT.